This T cell receptor (beta chain) stems from a study of T cells after yellow fever vaccination. Whole-study context: Preparation used SMART-Seq v4 Ultra Low Input for the low-cell-number fractions.

Each CDR3 protein is one row after TCRdb ran MiXCR on the 5' RACE reads. The repertoire includes some 320,000 distinct CDR3 sequences, over 8% of them detected once, and 18% sits in the top ten. Only a few counts were recorded for this clonotype. Its antigen remains unknown. With 4 bases clipped from V and 2 bases from J, the junction kept 10 bases outside the gene matches. The CDR3 totals 17 residues. CDR1 and CDR2 (germline): SGHRS, YFSETQ. General study points: The presence of abundant clonotypes contaminating from the bulk population was possible in FACS-sorted repertoires. It was the secondary response that reached its peak faster, day 5 versus 15, but it was weaker. Reappearance after the booster was observed for most primary-vaccination clones (roughly 96% CD4, over 70% CD8).

This sequence joins TRBV5-1 and TRBJ1-4; 8 nucleotides match TRBD1. The input for sequencing was PBMCs, taken on the day of the first yellow fever vaccination. The clonotype was recovered from a man aged 18 to 29 who received the YFV17D yellow fever vaccine. CDR3 protein: CASSRGIQGATNEKLFF. CDR3 nucleotides: TGCGCCAGCAGCCGGGGGATTCAGGGGGCGACTAATGAAAAACTGTTTTTT.